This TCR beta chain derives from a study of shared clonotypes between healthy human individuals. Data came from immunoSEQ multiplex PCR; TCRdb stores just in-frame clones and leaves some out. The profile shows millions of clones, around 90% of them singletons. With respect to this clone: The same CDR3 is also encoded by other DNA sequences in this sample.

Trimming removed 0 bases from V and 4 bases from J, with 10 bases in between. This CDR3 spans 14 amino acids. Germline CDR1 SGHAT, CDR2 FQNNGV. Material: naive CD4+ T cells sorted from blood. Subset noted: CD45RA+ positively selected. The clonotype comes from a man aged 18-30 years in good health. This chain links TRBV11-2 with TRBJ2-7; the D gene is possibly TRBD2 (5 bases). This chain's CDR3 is CASSLEGRGYEQYF. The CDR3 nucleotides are TGTGCCAGCAGCTTAGAGGGGAGAGGATACGAGCAGTACTTC.